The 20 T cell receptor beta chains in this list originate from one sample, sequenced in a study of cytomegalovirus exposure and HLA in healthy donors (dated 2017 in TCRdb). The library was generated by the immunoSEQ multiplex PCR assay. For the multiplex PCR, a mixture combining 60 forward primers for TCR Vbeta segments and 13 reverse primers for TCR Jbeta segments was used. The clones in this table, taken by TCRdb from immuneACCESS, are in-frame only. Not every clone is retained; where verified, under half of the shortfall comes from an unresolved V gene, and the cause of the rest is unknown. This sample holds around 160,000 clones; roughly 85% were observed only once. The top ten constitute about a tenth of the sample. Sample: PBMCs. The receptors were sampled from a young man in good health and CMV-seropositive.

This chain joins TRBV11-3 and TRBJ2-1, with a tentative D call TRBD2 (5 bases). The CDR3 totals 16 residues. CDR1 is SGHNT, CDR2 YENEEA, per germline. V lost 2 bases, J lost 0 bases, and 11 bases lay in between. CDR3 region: CASSLSSGFSYNEQFF. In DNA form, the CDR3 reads TGTGCCAGCAGCTTAAGTTCGGGGTTCTCCTACAATGAGCAGTTCTTC.

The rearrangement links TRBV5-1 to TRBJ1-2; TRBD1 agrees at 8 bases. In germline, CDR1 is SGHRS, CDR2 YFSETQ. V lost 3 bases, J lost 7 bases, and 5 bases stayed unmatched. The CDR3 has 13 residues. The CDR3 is CASSCQGACGYTF. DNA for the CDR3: TGCGCCAGCAGCTGTCAGGGGGCGTGTGGCTACACCTTC.

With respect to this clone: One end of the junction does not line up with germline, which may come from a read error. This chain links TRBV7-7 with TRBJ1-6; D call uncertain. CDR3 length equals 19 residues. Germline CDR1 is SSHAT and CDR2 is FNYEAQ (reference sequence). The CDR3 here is CASSLNADKSSSYNSPLHF. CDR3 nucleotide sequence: TGTGCTAGCAGCTTAAACGCCGACAAATCAAGCTCCTATAATTCACCCCTCCACTTT.

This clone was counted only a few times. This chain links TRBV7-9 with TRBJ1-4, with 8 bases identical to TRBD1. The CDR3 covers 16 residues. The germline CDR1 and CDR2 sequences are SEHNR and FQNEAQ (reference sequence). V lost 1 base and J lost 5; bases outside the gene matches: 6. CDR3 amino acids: CASSLGPGQGNEKLFF. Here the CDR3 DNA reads TGTGCCAGCAGCTTAGGGCCCGGACAGGGCAATGAAAAACTGTTTTTT.

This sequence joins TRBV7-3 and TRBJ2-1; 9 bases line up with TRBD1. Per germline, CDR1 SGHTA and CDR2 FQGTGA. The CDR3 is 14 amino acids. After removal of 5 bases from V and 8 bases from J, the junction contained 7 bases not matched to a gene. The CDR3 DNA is TGTGCCAGCAGCAGGGGACAGGGCGTGGATGAGCAGTTCTTC. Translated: CASSRGQGVDEQFF. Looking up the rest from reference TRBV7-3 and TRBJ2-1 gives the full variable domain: GAGVSQTPSNKVTEKGKYVELRCDPISGHTALYWYRQSLGQGPEFLIYFQGTGAADDSGLPNDRFFAVRPEGSVSTLKIQRTERGDSAVYLCASSRGQGVDEQFFGPGTRLTVL.

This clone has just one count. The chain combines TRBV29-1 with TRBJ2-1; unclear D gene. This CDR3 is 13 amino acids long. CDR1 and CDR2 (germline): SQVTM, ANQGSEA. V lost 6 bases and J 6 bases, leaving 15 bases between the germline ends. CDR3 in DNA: TGCAGCGTGGCCGTCTCCTCCCTCAATGAGCAGTTCTTC. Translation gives CSVAVSSLNEQFF.

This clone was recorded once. CDR3 region: CASSEEVIPYYEQYF. The CDR3 nucleotides read TGTGCCAGCAGTGAAGAGGTGATACCATACTACGAGCAGTACTTC. The gene calls are TRBV2 and TRBJ2-5, with D unresolved. The DNA matches TRBJ2-7 better at its end, which makes the J call doubtful. Germline V lookup: CDR1 SNHLY, CDR2 FYNNEI. The CDR3 spans 15 residues.

The CDR3 region is CAIYGGAYYGYTF. CDR3 DNA: TGTGCCATATACGGGGGGGCCTACTATGGCTACACCTTC. The rearrangement joins TRBV2 to TRBJ1-2; tentative D call: TRBD1 (6 bases). Germline loops: CDR1 SNHLY, CDR2 FYNNEI. The CDR3 spans 13 residues. V was shortened by 10 bases and J by 3 bases, with 15 bases between the two germline ends. Drawing the rest from reference TRBV2 and TRBJ1-2, the complete variable domain is EPEVTQTPSHQVTQMGQEVILRCVPISNHLYFYWYRQILGQKVEFLVSFYNNEISEKSEIFDDQFSVERPDGSNFTLKIRSTKLEDSAMYFCAIYGGAYYGYTFGSGTRLTVV.

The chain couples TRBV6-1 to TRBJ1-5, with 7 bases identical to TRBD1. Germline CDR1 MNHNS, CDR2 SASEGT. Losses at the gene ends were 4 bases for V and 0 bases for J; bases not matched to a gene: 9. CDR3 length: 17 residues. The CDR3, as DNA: TGTGCCAGCAGTGCCTACAGGGGCGGGTATAGCAATCAGCCCCAGCATTTT. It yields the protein CASSAYRGGYSNQPQHF.

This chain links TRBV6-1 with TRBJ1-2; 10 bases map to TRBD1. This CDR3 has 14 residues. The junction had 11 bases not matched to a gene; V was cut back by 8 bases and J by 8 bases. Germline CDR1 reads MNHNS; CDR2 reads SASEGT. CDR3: CASELGTGVGGYTF. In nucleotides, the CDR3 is TGTGCCAGCGAACTGGGGACAGGGGTGGGCGGCTACACCTTC.

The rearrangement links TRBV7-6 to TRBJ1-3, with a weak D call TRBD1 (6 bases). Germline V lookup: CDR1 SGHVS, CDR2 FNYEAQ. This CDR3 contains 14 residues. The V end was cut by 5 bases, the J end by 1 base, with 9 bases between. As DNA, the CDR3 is TGTGCCAGCAGCCCACAGGGTTCTGGAAACACCATATATTTT. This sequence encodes CASSPQGSGNTIYF.

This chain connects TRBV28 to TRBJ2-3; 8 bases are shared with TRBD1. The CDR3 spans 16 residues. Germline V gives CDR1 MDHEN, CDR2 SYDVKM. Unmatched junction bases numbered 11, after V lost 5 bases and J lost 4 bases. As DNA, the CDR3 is TGTGCCAGCAGTCTCCAGGGGGCGGACTTCTCAGATACGCAGTATTTT. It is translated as CASSLQGADFSDTQYF.

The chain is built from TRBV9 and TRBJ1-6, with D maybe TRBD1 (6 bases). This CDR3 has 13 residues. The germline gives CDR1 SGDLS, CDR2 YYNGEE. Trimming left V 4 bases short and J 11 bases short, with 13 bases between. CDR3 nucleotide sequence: TGTGCCAGCAGCCGCCGGACAGCTACACCCCTCCACTTT. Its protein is CASSRRTATPLHF.

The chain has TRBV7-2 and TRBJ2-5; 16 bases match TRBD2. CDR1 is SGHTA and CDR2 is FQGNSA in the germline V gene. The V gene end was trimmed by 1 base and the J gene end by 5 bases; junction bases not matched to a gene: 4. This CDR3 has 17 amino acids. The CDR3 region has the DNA TGTGCCAGCAGCTTAGTGGGACTAGCGGGGGGGCCGGAGACCCAGTACTTC. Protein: CASSLVGLAGGPETQYF.

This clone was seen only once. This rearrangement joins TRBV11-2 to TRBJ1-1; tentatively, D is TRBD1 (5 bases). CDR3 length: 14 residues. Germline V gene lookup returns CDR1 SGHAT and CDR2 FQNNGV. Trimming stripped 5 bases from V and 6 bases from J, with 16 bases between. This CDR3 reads CASSTTFTGSEAFF. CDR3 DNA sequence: TGTGCCAGCAGCACCACGTTCACAGGTTCTGAAGCTTTCTTT.

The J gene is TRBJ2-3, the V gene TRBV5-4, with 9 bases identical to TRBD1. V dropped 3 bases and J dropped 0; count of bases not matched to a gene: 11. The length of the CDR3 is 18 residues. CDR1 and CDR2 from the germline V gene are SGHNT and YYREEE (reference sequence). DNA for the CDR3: TGTGCCAGCAGCTCCGTCTTGGGGACAGGGTCTAGCACAGATACGCAGTATTTT. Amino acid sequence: CASSSVLGTGSSTDTQYF.

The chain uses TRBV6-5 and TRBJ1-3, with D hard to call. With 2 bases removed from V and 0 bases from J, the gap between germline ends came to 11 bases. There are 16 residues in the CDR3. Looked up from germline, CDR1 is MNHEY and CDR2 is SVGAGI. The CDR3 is CASSYEGPHSGNTIYF. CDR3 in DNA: TGTGCCAGCAGTTACGAGGGCCCTCACTCTGGAAACACCATATATTTT.

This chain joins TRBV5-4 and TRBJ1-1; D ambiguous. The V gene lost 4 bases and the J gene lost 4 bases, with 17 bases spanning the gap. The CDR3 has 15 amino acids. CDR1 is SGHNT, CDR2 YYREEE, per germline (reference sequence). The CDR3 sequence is CASSPSPGPGTEAFF. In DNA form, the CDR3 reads TGTGCCAGCAGCCCTTCCCCCGGTCCGGGCACTGAAGCTTTCTTT.

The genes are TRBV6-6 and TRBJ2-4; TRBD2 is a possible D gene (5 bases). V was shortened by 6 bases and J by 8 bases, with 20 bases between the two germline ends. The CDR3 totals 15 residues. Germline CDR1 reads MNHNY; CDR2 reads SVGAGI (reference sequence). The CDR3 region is CASSLTGLLVDIQYF. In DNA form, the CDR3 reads TGTGCCAGCAGCCTTACCGGACTCCTTGTTGACATTCAGTACTTC.

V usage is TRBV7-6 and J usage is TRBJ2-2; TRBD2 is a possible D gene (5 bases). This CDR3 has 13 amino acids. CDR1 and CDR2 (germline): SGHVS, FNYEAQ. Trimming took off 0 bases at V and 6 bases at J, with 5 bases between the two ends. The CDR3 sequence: CASSLAEAGELFF. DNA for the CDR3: TGTGCCAGCAGCTTAGCGGAGGCCGGGGAGCTGTTTTTT.